The entry below describes one TCR beta chain. Its binding antigen is unknown. Base quality data are lacking; no much larger clone is found one base away. The sample was run on an Illumina HiSeq 2500. TCR beta libraries were prepared by quantitative 5'-RACE with molecular barcodes. In the original analysis: A new computational method, built on a probabilistic model of VDJ rearrangement, was used to identify disease-linked TCR variants. The raw public data were reprocessed by TCRdb itself: fastp quality trimming at Q25, MiXCR clonotype calling, in-frame beta chains only. Rows are unified per CDR3 protein, each entry keeping the most common DNA and genes. The authors' filters were not applied to this entry. The sample yields just over 300,000 distinct CDR3 sequences; around 20% were counted once. The ten largest make up approximately 3.7% of the sample. This entry belongs to a study of CD8 T cells in ankylosing spondylitis (dated 2017 in TCRdb). Notes on the research overall: The study set out to find disease-linked TCR variants by profiling T cell receptor beta repertoires in ankylosing spondylitis patients and healthy donors. The full study cohort comprised 25 ankylosing spondylitis patients and 110 or so healthy donors. Samples of peripheral blood were taken, and for ankylosing spondylitis patients, synovial fluid was collected as well.

From a lookup of the germline V gene, CDR1 and CDR2 are SGHDN and FVKESK. V and J are trimmed by 3 bases and 8 bases, and the gene matches miss 8 bases of the junction. The CDR3 runs 15 amino acids, cysteine and phenylalanine included. The DNA shown is the 45-base CDR3, in frame from base 1. Broad study findings and their caveats: The disease-linked clones were reported as significantly enriched in matched synovial fluid samples from ankylosing spondylitis patients. Some of the motif variants had been reported before in the synovial fluid and blood of reactive arthritis patients, a finding that suggests common disease-initiation mechanisms. A TCR beta motif made up of 7 to 9 highly homologous amino acid variants appeared to be characteristic of blood from ankylosing spondylitis patients. The disease-linked clones had a CD8+ phenotype and were found at relatively low frequencies in peripheral blood.

The chain is assembled from TRBV14 and TRBJ2-1, with 9 central nucleotides matching TRBD2. This TCR was sampled from a female donor with ankylosing spondylitis or in good health (not recorded which). Sequencing used blood, either unsorted or a sorted T cell fraction (not recorded which). The DNA is TGTGCCAGCAGCCATCTTCGGCGGGAGGGTCATGAGCAGTTCTTC. It specifies CASSHLRREGHEQFF.